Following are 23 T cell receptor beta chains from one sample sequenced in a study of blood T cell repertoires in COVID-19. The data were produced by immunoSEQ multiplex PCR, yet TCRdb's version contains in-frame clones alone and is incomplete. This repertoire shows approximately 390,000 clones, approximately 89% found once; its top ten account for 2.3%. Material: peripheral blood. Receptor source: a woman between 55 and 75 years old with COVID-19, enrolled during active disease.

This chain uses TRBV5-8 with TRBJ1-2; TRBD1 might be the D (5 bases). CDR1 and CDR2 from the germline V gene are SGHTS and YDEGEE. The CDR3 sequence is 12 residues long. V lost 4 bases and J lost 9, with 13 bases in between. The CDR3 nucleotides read TGTGCCAGCAGCCAATTCAGGGTCCGCTACACCTTC. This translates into CASSQFRVRYTF.

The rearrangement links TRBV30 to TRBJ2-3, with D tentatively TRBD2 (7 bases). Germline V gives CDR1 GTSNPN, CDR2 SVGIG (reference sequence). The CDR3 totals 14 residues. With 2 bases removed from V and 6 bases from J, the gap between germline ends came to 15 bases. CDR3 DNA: TGTGCCTGGAGTCTCGGGGGGCCGGTCGATACGCAGTATTTT. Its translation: CAWSLGGPVDTQYF.

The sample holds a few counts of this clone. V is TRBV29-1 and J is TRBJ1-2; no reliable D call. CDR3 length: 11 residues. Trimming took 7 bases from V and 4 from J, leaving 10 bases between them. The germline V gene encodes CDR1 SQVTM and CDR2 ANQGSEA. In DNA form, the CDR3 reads TGCAGCGCCGAACTGATCTATGGCTACACCTTC. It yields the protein CSAELIYGYTF.

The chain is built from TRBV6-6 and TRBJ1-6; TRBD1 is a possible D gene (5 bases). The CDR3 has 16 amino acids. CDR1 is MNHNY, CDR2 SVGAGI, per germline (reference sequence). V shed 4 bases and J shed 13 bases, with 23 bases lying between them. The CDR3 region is CASSSPRGFIGGPLHF. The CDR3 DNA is TGTGCCAGCAGTTCTCCGAGGGGATTTATCGGAGGGCCCCTCCACTTT.

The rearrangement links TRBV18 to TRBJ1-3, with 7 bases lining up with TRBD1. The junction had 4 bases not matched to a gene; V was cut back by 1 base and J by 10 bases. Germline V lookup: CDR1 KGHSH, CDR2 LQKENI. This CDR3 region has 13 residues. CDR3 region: CASSPLETGTIYF. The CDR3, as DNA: TGTGCCAGCTCACCACTGGAGACAGGGACCATATATTTT.

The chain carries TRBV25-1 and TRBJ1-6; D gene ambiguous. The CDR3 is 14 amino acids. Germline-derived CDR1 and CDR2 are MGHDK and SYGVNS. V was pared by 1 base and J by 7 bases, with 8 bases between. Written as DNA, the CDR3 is TGTGCCAGCAGTGAATTAGGAGGAAATTCACCCCTCCACTTT. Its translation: CASSELGGNSPLHF.

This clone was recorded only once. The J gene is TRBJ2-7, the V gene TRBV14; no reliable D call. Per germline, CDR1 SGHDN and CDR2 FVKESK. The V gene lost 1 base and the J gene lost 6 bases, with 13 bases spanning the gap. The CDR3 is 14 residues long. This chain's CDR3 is CASSQGASRSEQYF. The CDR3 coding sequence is TGTGCCAGCAGCCAAGGCGCCTCTCGGAGCGAGCAGTACTTC.

The CDR3 nucleotides are TGCGCCAGCAGCTCCGGACAGGGGCCCTATGGCTACACCTTC. It is translated as CASSSGQGPYGYTF. This chain uses TRBV5-1 with TRBJ1-2; 9 nucleotides match TRBD1. Germline V gene lookup returns CDR1 SGHRS and CDR2 YFSETQ. The CDR3 length is 14 residues. V was clipped by 3 bases and J by 4 bases; unmatched bases: 4.

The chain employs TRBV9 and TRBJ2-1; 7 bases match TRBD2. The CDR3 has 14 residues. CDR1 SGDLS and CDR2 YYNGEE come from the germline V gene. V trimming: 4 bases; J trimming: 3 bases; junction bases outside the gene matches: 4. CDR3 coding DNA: TGTGCCAGCAGCAGCGGGAACGACTACAATGAGCAGTTCTTC. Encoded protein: CASSSGNDYNEQFF.

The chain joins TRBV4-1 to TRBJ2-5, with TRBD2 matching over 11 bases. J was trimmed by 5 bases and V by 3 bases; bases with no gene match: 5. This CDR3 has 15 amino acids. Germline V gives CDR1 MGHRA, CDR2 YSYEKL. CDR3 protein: CASSQSLAGVETQYF. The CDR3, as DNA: TGCGCCAGCAGCCAGTCACTAGCGGGGGTGGAGACCCAGTACTTC.

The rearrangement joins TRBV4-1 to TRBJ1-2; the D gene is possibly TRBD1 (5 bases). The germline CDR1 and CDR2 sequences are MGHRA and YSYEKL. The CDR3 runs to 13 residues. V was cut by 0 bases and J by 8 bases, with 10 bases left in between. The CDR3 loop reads CASSQDRDLGYTF. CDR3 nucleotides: TGCGCCAGCAGCCAAGACCGGGACTTAGGCTACACCTTC.

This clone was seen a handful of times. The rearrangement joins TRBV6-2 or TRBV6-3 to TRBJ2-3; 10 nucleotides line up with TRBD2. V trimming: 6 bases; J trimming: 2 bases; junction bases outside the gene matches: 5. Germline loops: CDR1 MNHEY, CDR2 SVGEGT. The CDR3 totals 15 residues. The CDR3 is CASSLGLADTDTQYF. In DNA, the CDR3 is TGTGCCAGCAGCCTAGGACTAGCGGACACAGATACGCAGTATTTT.

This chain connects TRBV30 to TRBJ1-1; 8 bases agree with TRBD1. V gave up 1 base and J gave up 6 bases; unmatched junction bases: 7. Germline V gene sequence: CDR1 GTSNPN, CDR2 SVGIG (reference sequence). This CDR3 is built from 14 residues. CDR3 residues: CAWSANRGEAEAFF. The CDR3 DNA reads TGTGCCTGGAGTGCAAACAGGGGGGAAGCTGAAGCTTTCTTT.

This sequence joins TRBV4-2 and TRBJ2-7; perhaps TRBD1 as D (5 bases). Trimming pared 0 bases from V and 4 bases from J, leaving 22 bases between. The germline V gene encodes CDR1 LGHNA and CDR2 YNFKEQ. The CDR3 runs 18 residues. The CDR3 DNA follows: TGTGCCAGCAGCCAAGATGGGGCGCTCCGCCCCGCCGGGTACGAGCAGTACTTC. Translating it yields CASSQDGALRPAGYEQYF.

CDR3 amino acids: CASSLGGLDEQFF. CDR3 nucleotides: TGTGCCAGCAGCTTAGGTGGACTAGATGAGCAGTTCTTC. This chain connects TRBV7-2 to TRBJ2-1; 7 nucleotides align to TRBD2. CDR3 length: 13 amino acids. Losses at the gene ends were 1 base for V and 8 bases for J; bases not matched to a gene: 2. The germline V gene has CDR1 SGHTA and CDR2 FQGNSA.

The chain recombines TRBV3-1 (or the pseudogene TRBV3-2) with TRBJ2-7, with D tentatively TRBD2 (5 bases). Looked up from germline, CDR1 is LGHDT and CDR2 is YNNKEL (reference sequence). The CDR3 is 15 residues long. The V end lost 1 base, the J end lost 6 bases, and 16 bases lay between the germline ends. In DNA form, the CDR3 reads TGTGCCAGCAGCCAAGTTCCACTAGGGATGGGCGAGCAGTACTTC. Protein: CASSQVPLGMGEQYF.

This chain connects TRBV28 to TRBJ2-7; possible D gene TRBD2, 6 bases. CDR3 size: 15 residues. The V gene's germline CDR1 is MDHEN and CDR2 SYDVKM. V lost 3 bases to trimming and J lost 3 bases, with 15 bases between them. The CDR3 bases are TGTGCCAGCAGTTTGAGCATGGGGGGAAACTACGAGCAGTACTTC. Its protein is CASSLSMGGNYEQYF.

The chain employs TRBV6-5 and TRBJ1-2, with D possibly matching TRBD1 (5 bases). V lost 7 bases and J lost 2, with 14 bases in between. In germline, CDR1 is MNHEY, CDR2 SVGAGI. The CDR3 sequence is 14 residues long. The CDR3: CASTPGRGNYGYTF. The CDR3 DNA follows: TGTGCCAGCACCCCTGGACGGGGGAACTATGGCTACACCTTC.

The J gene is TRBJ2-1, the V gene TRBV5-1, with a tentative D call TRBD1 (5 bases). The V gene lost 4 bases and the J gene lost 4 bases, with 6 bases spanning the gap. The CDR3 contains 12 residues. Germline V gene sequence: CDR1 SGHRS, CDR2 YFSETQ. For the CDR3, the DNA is TGCGCCAGCAGCCCAGGGTACAATGAGCAGTTCTTC. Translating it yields CASSPGYNEQFF.

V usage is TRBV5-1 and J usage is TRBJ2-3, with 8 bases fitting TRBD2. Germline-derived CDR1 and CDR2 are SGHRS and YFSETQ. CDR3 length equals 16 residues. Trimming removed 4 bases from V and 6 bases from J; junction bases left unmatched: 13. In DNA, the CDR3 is TGCGCCAGCAGCCCCAGGTCGGGGGGGGCCTCGGATACGCAGTATTTT. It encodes CASSPRSGGASDTQYF.

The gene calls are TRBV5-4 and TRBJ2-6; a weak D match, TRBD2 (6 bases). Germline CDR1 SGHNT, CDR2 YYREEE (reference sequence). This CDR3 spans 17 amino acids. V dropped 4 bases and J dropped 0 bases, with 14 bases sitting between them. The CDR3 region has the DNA TGTGCCAGCAGCCCTCGCGGGGCTCTCTCTGGGGCCAACGTCCTGACTTTC. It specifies CASSPRGALSGANVLTF.

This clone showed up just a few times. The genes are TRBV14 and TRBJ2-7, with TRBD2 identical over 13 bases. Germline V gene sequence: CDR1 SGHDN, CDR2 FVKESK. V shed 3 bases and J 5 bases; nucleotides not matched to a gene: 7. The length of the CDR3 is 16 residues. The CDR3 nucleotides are TGTGCCAGCAGCCATCTCTGGACTAGCGGGGGACACGAGCAGTACTTC. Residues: CASSHLWTSGGHEQYF.

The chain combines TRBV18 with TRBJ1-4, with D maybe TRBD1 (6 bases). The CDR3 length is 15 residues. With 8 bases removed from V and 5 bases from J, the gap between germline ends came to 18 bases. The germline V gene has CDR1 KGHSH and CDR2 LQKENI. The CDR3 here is CASHSLTGPNEKLFF. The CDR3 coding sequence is TGTGCCAGCCATTCCCTGACAGGCCCGAATGAAAAACTGTTTTTT.